This section outlines one T cell receptor beta chain sequence together with its context. No antigen is known for it. This specimen comes from a study of vaccination effects on CD4 cells after COVID-19. Generated by immunoSEQ multiplex PCR, the TCRdb table keeps only in-frame clones and is missing some. The sample gives fewer than 30,000 clones, over 55% of which show up once; about 12% is in the top ten. Antigen-specific CD4+ T cell clonotypes were called by their expansion after viral peptide-pool culture in ViraFEST. Culturing for ten to eleven days preceded CD4+ T cell isolation. People in the vaccine group had not been infected with SARS-CoV-2 before, and their nucleocapsid antibodies were negative. Half the medium was replaced with IL-2 medium on days 3 and 7. Germline values: CDR1 MNHEY, CDR2 SMNVEV (reference sequence). The germline V and J ends were trimmed by 2 bases and 3 bases, with 11 bases remaining between them. The CDR3 runs 15 residues.

This chain uses TRBV27 with TRBJ2-1; tentatively, D is TRBD2 (5 bases). The material sequenced was CD4+ T cells from PBMCs cultured with HCoV-OC43 spike peptides, taken before COVID-19 vaccination. This sample's subset: HCoV-OC43 spike overlapping peptide pool stimulation. The TCR comes from a human donor who received a COVID-19 vaccine. The chain's CDR3 is CASSLAGELYNEQFF. CDR3 nucleotide sequence: TGTGCCAGCAGTTTAGCTGGGGAGCTCTACAATGAGCAGTTCTTC.